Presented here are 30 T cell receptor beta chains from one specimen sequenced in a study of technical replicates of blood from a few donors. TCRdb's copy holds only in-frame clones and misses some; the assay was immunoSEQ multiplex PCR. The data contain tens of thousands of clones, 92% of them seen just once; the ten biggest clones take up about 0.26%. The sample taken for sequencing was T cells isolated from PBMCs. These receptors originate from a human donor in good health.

The CDR3 DNA is TGCGCCAGCAGGTATAGCGTTGAGCAGTTCTTC. This sequence encodes CASRYSVEQFF. The chain carries TRBV5-1 and TRBJ2-1; a possible D gene is TRBD2 (5 bases). CDR1 is SGHRS and CDR2 is YFSETQ in the germline V gene. The CDR3 extends over 11 amino acids. With 5 bases removed from V and 9 bases from J, the gap between germline ends came to 9 bases.

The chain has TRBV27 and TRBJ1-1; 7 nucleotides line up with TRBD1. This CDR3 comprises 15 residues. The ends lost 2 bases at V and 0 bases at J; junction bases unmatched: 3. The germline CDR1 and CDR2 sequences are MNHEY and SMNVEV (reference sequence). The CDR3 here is CASSLLGTVNTEAFF. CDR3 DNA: TGTGCCAGCAGTTTACTTGGGACAGTGAACACTGAAGCTTTCTTT.

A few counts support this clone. In nucleotides, the CDR3 is TGTGCCAGCTCACCAAGGGACAGGGTTATGAACACTGAAGCTTTCTTT. This codes for CASSPRDRVMNTEAFF. The genes are TRBV18 and TRBJ1-1; 9 nucleotides line up with TRBD1. The ends lost 2 bases at V and 0 bases at J; junction bases unmatched: 4. The CDR3 is made up of 16 amino acids. Germline V gene lookup returns CDR1 KGHSH and CDR2 LQKENI.

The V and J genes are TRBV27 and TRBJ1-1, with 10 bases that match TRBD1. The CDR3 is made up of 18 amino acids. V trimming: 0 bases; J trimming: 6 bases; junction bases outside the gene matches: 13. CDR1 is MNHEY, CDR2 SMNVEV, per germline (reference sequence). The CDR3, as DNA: TGTGCCAGCAGTTTATCTTTCTTCCGAGACAGGGGGCTGGCTGAAGCTTTCTTT. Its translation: CASSLSFFRDRGLAEAFF.

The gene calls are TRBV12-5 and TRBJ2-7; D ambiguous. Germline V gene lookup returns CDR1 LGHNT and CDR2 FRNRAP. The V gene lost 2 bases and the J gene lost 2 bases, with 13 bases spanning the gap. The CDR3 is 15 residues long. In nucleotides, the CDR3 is TGTGCTAGTGGTTTGCTTGTTTCTAGGCCCTACGAGCAGTACTTC. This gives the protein CASGLLVSRPYEQYF. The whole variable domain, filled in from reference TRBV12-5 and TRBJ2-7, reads DARVTQTPRHKVTEMGQEVTMRCQPILGHNTVFWYRQTMMQGLELLAYFRNRAPLDDSGMPKDRFSAEMPDATLATLKIQPSEPRDSAVYFCASGLLVSRPYEQYFGPGTRLTVT.

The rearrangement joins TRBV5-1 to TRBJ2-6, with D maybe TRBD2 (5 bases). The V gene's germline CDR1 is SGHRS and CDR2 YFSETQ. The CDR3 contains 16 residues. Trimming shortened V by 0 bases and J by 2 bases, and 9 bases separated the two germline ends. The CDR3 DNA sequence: TGCGCCAGCAGCTTGGAAGGGAGAACTGGGGCCAACGTCCTGACTTTC. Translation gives CASSLEGRTGANVLTF.

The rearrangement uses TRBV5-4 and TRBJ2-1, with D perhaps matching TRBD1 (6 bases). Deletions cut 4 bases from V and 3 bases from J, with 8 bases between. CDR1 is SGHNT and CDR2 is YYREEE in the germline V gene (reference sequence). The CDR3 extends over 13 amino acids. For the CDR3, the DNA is TGTGCCAGCAGCCAGACAGGCTACAATGAGCAGTTCTTC. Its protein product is CASSQTGYNEQFF.

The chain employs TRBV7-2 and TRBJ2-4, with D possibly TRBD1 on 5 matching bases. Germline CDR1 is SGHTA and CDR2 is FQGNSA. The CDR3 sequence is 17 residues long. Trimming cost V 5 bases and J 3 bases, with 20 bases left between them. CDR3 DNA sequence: TGTGCCAGCAGCGCCCTTACAGGCCTAGTGGACAAAAACATTCAGTACTTC. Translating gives CASSALTGLVDKNIQYF.

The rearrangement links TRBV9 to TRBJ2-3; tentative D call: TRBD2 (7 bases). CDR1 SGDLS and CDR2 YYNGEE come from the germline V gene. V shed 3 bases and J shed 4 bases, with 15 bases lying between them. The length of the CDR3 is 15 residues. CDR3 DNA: TGTGCCAGCAGCGACAGGGACGGGGGGCCAGATACGCAGTATTTT. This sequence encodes CASSDRDGGPDTQYF.

The CDR3 is CASSLRGRGEKLFF. CDR3 nucleotide sequence: TGTGCCAGTTCTCTCAGGGGGCGCGGGGAAAAACTGTTTTTT. The rearrangement joins TRBV19 to TRBJ1-4; TRBD1 aligns across 8 bases. The CDR3 length is 14 residues. The V and J ends lost 8 bases and 8 bases, in that order; junction bases with no gene match: 10. From germline, CDR1 is LNHDA and CDR2 SQIVND (reference sequence).

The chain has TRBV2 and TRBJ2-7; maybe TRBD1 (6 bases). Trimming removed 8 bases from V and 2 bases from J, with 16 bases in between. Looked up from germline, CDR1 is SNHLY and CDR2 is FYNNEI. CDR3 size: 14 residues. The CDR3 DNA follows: TGTGCCAGCTGTCAGGACAGTTTCACCTACGAGCAGTACTTC. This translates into CASCQDSFTYEQYF.

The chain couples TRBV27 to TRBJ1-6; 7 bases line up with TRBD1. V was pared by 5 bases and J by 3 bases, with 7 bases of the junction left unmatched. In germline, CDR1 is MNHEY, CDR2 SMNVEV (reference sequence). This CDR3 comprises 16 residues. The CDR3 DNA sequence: TGTGCCAGCAGTATCCGGGACAGCCTCTATAATTCACCCCTCCACTTT. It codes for CASSIRDSLYNSPLHF.

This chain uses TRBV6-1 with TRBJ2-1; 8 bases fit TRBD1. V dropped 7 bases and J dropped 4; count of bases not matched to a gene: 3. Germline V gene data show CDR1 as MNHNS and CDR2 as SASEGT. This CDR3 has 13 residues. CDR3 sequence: CASITGGYNEQFF. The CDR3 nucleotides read TGTGCCAGCATTACAGGGGGATACAATGAGCAGTTCTTC.

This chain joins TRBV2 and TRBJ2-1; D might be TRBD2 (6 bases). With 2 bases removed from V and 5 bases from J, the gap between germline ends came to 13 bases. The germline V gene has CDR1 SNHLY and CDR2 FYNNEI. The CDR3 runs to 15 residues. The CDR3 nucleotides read TGTGCCAGCAGTGAACACGGGACTCCTGACAATGAGCAGTTCTTC. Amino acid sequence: CASSEHGTPDNEQFF. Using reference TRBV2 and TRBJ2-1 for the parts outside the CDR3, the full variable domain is EPEVTQTPSHQVTQMGQEVILRCVPISNHLYFYWYRQILGQKVEFLVSFYNNEISEKSEIFDDQFSVERPDGSNFTLKIRSTKLEDSAMYFCASSEHGTPDNEQFFGPGTRLTVL.

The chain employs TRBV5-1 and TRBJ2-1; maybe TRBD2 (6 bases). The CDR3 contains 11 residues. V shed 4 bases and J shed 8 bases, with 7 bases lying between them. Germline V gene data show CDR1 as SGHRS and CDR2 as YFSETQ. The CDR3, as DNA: TGCGCCAGCAGCGGCGGGGATGAGCAGTTCTTC. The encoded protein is CASSGGDEQFF.

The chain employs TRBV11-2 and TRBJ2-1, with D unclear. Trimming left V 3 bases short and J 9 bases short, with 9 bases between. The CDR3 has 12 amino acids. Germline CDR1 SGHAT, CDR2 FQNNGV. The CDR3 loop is CASSFQVREQFF. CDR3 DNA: TGTGCCAGCAGCTTTCAAGTGCGTGAGCAGTTCTTC.

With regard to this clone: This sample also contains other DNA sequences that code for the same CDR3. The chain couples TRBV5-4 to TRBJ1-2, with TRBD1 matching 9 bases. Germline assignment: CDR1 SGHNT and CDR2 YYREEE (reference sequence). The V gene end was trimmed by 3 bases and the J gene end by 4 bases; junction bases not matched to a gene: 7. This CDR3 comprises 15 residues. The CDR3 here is CASSSRDREGYGYTF. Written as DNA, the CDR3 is TGTGCCAGCAGCTCCCGGGACAGGGAAGGCTATGGCTACACCTTC.

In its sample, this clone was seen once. The CDR3 nucleotides are TGTGCCAGCAGTGACGGACAGGTGAACACTGAAGCTTTCTTT. Encoded protein: CASSDGQVNTEAFF. The chain links TRBV25-1 to TRBJ1-1; TRBD1 matches 7 bases. V shed 3 bases and J 0 bases; nucleotides not matched to a gene: 1. Germline CDR1 is MGHDK and CDR2 is SYGVNS. This CDR3 spans 14 amino acids.

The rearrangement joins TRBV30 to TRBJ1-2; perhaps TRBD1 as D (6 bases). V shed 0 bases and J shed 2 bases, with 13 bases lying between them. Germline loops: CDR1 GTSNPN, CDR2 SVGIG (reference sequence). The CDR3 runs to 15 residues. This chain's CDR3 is CAWSVSRDTNYGYTF. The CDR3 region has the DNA TGTGCCTGGAGTGTGAGCCGGGACACAAACTATGGCTACACCTTC. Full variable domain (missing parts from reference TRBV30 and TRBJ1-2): SQTIHQWPATLVQPVGSPLSLECTVEGTSNPNLYWYRQAAGRGLQLLFYSVGIGQISSEVPQNLSASRPQDRQFILSSKKLLLSDSGFYLCAWSVSRDTNYGYTFGSGTRLTVV.

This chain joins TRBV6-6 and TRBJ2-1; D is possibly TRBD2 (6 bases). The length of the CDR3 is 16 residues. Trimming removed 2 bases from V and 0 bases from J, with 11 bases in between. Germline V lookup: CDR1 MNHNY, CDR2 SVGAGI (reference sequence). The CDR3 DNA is TGTGCCAGCAGTTACAAACGGGAGAGCTCCTACAATGAGCAGTTCTTC. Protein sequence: CASSYKRESSYNEQFF.

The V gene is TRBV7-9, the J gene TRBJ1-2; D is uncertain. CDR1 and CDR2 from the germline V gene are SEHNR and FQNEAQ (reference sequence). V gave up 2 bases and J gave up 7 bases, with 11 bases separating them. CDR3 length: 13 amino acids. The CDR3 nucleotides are TGTGCCAGCAGCTTAACCGCAAGCGGTGGCTACACCTTC. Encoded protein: CASSLTASGGYTF.

CDR3 region: CASRGGGGANEQFF. The CDR3 region has the DNA TGTGCCAGCAGAGGGGGCGGGGGGGCGAATGAGCAGTTCTTC. The chain carries TRBV6-1 and TRBJ2-1; TRBD2 aligns across 9 bases. Germline CDR1 is MNHNS and CDR2 is SASEGT. V was pared by 6 bases and J by 7 bases, with 7 bases of the junction left unmatched. The CDR3 runs 14 residues.

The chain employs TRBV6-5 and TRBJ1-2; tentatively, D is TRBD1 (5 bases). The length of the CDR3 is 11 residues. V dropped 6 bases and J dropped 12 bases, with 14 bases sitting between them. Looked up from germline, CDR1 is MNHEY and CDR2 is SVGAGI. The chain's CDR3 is CASRQTGVHTF. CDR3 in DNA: TGTGCCAGCAGGCAAACAGGAGTACACACCTTC.

The CDR3 loop reads CASESWDRTRREAFF. CDR3 DNA: TGTGCCAGCGAAAGTTGGGACAGGACAAGACGTGAAGCTTTCTTT. The gene calls are TRBV2 and TRBJ1-1; 8 bases line up with TRBD1. The CDR3 sequence is 15 residues long. Germline V gives CDR1 SNHLY, CDR2 FYNNEI. The V segment lost 8 bases and the J segment 7 bases; nucleotides outside the gene matches: 15.

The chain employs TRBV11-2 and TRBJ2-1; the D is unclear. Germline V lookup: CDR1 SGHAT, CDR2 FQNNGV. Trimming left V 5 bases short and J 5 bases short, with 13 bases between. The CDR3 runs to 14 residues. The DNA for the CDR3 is TGTGCCAGCAGCCCAGGCCGCACAGACAATGAGCAGTTCTTC. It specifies CASSPGRTDNEQFF. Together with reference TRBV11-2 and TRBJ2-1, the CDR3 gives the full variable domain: EAGVAQSPRYKIIEKRQSVAFWCNPISGHATLYWYQQILGQGPKLLIQFQNNGVVDDSQLPKDRFSAERLKGVDSTLKIQPAKLEDSAVYLCASSPGRTDNEQFFGPGTRLTVL.

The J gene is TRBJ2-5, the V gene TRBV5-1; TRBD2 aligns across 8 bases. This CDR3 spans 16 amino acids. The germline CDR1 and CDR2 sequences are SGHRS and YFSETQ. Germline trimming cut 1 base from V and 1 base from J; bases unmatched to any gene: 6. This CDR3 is CASSLTGGMVQETQYF. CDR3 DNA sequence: TGCGCCAGCAGCTTGACGGGGGGGATGGTCCAAGAGACCCAGTACTTC.

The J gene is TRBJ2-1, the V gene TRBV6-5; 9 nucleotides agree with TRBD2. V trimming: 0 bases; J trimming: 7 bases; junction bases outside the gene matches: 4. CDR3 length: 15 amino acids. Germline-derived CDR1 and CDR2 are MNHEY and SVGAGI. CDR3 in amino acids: CASSYSASGMNEQFF. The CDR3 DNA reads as TGTGCCAGCAGTTACTCGGCTAGCGGGATGAATGAGCAGTTCTTC.

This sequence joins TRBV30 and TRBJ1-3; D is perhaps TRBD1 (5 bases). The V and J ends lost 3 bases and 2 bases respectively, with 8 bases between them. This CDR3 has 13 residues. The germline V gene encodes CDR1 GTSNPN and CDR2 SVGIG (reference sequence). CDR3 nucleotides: TGTGCCTGGAGAGACAGTGCTGGAAACACCATATATTTT. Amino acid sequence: CAWRDSAGNTIYF.

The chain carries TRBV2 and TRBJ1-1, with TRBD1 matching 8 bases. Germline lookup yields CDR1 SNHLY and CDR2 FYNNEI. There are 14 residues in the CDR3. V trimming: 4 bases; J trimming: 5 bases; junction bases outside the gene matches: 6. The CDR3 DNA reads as TGTGCCAGCAGTGGGACAGGGTTTGGGACTGAAGCTTTCTTT. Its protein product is CASSGTGFGTEAFF.

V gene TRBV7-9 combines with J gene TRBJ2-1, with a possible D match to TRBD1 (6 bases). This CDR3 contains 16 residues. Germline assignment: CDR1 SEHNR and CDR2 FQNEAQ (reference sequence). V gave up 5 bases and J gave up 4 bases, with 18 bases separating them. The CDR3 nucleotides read TGTGCCAGCAGCGAGGGGGTGGCTACCCCTTACAATGAGCAGTTCTTC. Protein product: CASSEGVATPYNEQFF.